Each of the 17 T cell receptor beta chains below was sequenced from the same sample in a study of blood T cell repertoires in COVID-19. Using immunoSEQ multiplex PCR, the repertoire was profiled, and TCRdb retains in-frame clones only, with some absent. Of 250,000 to 400,000 clones in the sample, around 90% are singletons; the top ten hold roughly 2.9%. Material for sequencing was peripheral blood. Receptors were obtained from a woman in her twenties or thirties with COVID-19, enrolled during active disease.

The chain combines TRBV5-6 with TRBJ1-1; D might be TRBD1 (5 bases). V was pared by 1 base and J by 0 bases, with 10 bases between. CDR1 SGHDT and CDR2 YYEEEE come from the germline V gene. The CDR3 runs to 15 residues. This chain's CDR3 is CASSLIDRLNTEAFF. The CDR3 nucleotides read TGTGCCAGCAGCTTGATAGACAGATTGAACACTGAAGCTTTCTTT.

The rearrangement uses TRBV15 and TRBJ2-7; D may be TRBD1 (6 bases). The germline V and J ends were trimmed by 0 bases and 1 base, with 10 bases remaining between them. This CDR3 is 15 amino acids long. CDR1 and CDR2 (germline): LNHNV, YYDKDF (reference sequence). CDR3 bases: TGTGCCACCAGCAGAGACAGGGGAAGGTCCTACGAGCAGTACTTC. Encoded protein: CATSRDRGRSYEQYF.

The rearrangement links TRBV19 to TRBJ1-2, with a possible D match to TRBD1 (6 bases). Germline-derived CDR1 and CDR2 are LNHDA and SQIVND (reference sequence). Trimming took off 4 bases at V and 8 bases at J, with 17 bases between the two ends. The CDR3 sequence is 14 residues long. CDR3 region: CASSTRQTTGGYTF. The CDR3 DNA follows: TGTGCCAGTAGTACGCGACAGACCACAGGGGGCTACACCTTC.

This clone has just one count. The rearrangement links TRBV7-2 to TRBJ2-7, with 7 bases that match TRBD1. From germline, CDR1 is SGHTA and CDR2 FQGNSA. The ends lost 3 bases at V and 2 bases at J; junction bases unmatched: 7. The CDR3 sequence is 15 residues long. The CDR3 bases are TGTGCCAGCAGCTTGATGGGACAGATAACCTACGAGCAGTACTTC. Protein product: CASSLMGQITYEQYF.

V is TRBV10-3 and J is TRBJ2-1, with 8 bases aligning to TRBD2. The ends lost 7 bases at V and 9 bases at J; junction bases unmatched: 17. The germline CDR1 and CDR2 sequences are ENHRY and SYGVKD. The CDR3 extends over 16 amino acids. CDR3 sequence: CAITSSPGGRSGEQFF. CDR3 DNA sequence: TGTGCCATCACTTCGAGCCCCGGCGGGAGGAGCGGTGAGCAGTTCTTC.

This clone was counted at least ten times. This chain joins TRBV10-1 and TRBJ2-5; a possible D gene is TRBD1 (6 bases). Germline V gene data show CDR1 as WNHNN and CDR2 as SYGVQD (reference sequence). Trimming took off 3 bases at V and 5 bases at J, with 16 bases between the two ends. The length of the CDR3 is 15 residues. CDR3 protein: CASSDRFQGWETQYF. The CDR3 DNA is TGCGCCAGCAGTGATCGGTTTCAGGGGTGGGAGACCCAGTACTTC.

The V gene is TRBV28, the J gene TRBJ1-2; a possible D gene is TRBD1 (6 bases). Germline V gives CDR1 MDHEN, CDR2 SYDVKM. CDR3 size: 13 residues. V was clipped by 5 bases and J by 7 bases, with 14 bases between them. CDR3 sequence: CASSPQGWIGYTF. The CDR3 DNA is TGTGCCAGCAGTCCACAGGGTTGGATTGGCTACACCTTC.

This clone showed up just once. This chain connects TRBV29-1 to TRBJ2-5; 7 bases agree with TRBD1. The J segment lost 5 bases and the V segment lost 1 base, leaving 4 bases of the junction unmatched. The CDR3 spans 13 residues. Germline V CDR1 and CDR2: SQVTM, ANQGSEA. For the CDR3, the DNA is TGCAGCGTTGAAGCTTACAGGGGTGAGACCCAGTACTTC. It codes for CSVEAYRGETQYF.

The chain uses TRBV30 and TRBJ2-7; TRBD2 might be the D (6 bases). V lost 3 bases and J 5 bases, leaving 14 bases between the germline ends. Germline CDR1 reads GTSNPN; CDR2 reads SVGIG (reference sequence). The CDR3 totals 13 residues. CDR3 amino acids: CAWRDYAMDEQYF. In DNA form, the CDR3 reads TGTGCCTGGAGGGACTATGCCATGGACGAGCAGTACTTC.

The V gene is TRBV10-2, the J gene TRBJ2-7; the D gene is possibly TRBD1 (6 bases). The CDR3 runs 15 residues. With 2 bases removed from V and 0 bases from J, the gap between germline ends came to 11 bases. Per the germline V gene, CDR1 is WSHSY and CDR2 is SAAADI. CDR3 loop: CASSEPDRNSYEQYF. CDR3 nucleotides: TGCGCCAGCAGTGAGCCGGACAGAAACTCCTACGAGCAGTACTTC.

This clone was counted only a few times. This chain links TRBV2 with TRBJ2-7; 9 nucleotides match TRBD1. The V and J ends lost 8 bases and 3 bases, in that order; junction bases with no gene match: 8. Germline V CDR1 and CDR2: SNHLY, FYNNEI. The CDR3 has 14 residues. The CDR3 protein is CASSRRTGDYEQYF. The DNA for the CDR3 is TGTGCCAGCTCTCGCCGGACAGGGGACTACGAGCAGTACTTC.

The chain carries TRBV28 and TRBJ1-2, with a possible D match to TRBD1 (6 bases). V lost 6 bases to trimming and J lost 5 bases, with 19 bases between them. Looked up from germline, CDR1 is MDHEN and CDR2 is SYDVKM. The CDR3 is 15 amino acids. CDR3: CASRSGSTGVYGYTF. The CDR3 DNA is TGTGCCAGCAGATCCGGATCGACAGGTGTTTATGGCTACACCTTC.

V usage is TRBV2 and J usage is TRBJ1-5; 10 bases are shared with TRBD1. CDR1 is SNHLY and CDR2 is FYNNEI in the germline V gene. The CDR3 consists of 14 residues. The junction had 4 bases not matched to a gene; V was cut back by 6 bases and J by 5 bases. The CDR3 DNA sequence: TGTGCCAGCAGGGGACAGGGGAGGGATCAGCCCCAGCATTTT. Its protein is CASRGQGRDQPQHF.

This clone was detected once. V usage is TRBV3-1 (or the pseudogene TRBV3-2) and J usage is TRBJ1-1, with a tentative D call TRBD1 (5 bases). Deletions cut 1 base from V and 0 bases from J, with 12 bases between. Germline loops: CDR1 LGHDT, CDR2 YNNKEL (reference sequence). The CDR3 spans 16 residues. CDR3 in amino acids: CASSQAKTGVNTEAFF. CDR3 bases: TGTGCCAGCAGCCAAGCGAAAACAGGAGTGAACACTGAAGCTTTCTTT.

This rearrangement joins TRBV7-9 to TRBJ2-3, with 13 positions matching TRBD2. The CDR3 extends over 15 amino acids. With V trimmed by 5 bases and J by 2 bases, 1 base remained unmatched. Germline CDR1 and CDR2: SEHNR and FQNEAQ (reference sequence). The CDR3: CASSGLAGATDTQYF. CDR3 bases: TGTGCCAGCAGCGGACTAGCGGGGGCCACAGATACGCAGTATTTT.

The chain combines TRBV5-1 with TRBJ1-2; D call uncertain. Trimming cost V 1 base and J 6 bases, with 7 bases left between them. This CDR3 has 12 residues. Germline V CDR1 and CDR2: SGHRS, YFSETQ. This CDR3 reads CASSLSRDGYTF. The CDR3 DNA sequence: TGCGCCAGCAGCTTGTCTCGGGATGGCTACACCTTC. Looking up the rest from reference TRBV5-1 and TRBJ1-2 gives the full variable domain: KAGVTQTPRYLIKTRGQQVTLSCSPISGHRSVSWYQQTPGQGLQFLFEYFSETQRNKGNFPGRFSGRQFSNSRSEMNVSTLELGDSALYLCASSLSRDGYTFGSGTRLTVV.

The chain employs TRBV30 and TRBJ2-1; possible D gene TRBD2, 5 bases. Trimming stripped 3 bases from V and 4 bases from J, with 16 bases between. The CDR3 has 15 amino acids. The germline gives CDR1 GTSNPN, CDR2 SVGIG (reference sequence). CDR3 protein: CAWSLERLSYNEQFF. The DNA for the CDR3 is TGTGCCTGGAGCCTCGAGCGGCTTTCATACAATGAGCAGTTCTTC.